The T cell receptor beta chain under discussion was sequenced for a study of early T cells in non-severe SARS-CoV-2 infection. Study at large: The sequenced material was bulk RNA from unsorted whole blood, and its chains were unpaired. Study-wide points: Comparison of clonotypes with VDJdb favored anti-spike CD8 responses while missing private and CD4 specificities.

From germline, CDR1 is MDHEN and CDR2 SYDVKM. The CDR3 is 13 residues long. Trimming cost V 2 bases and J 6 bases, with 8 bases left between them. Individual cDNA molecules received unique molecular identifiers. From the 5' RACE reads, TCRdb called clonotypes with MiXCR, one entry per CDR3 protein. Of tens of thousands of distinct CDR3 sequences listed, roughly 9.4% are singletons. This clonotype was recorded at least ten times. What it recognizes is unknown. The V gene is TRBV28, the J gene TRBJ1-5; D call uncertain. This receptor was obtained from an adult who was a healthcare worker with PCR-confirmed SARS-CoV-2 infection or an uninfected control (not recorded which). The sample comprised whole blood. The CDR3 loop is CASSLRAPQPQHF. DNA for the CDR3: TGTGCCAGCAGTTTAAGGGCCCCTCAGCCCCAGCATTTT.